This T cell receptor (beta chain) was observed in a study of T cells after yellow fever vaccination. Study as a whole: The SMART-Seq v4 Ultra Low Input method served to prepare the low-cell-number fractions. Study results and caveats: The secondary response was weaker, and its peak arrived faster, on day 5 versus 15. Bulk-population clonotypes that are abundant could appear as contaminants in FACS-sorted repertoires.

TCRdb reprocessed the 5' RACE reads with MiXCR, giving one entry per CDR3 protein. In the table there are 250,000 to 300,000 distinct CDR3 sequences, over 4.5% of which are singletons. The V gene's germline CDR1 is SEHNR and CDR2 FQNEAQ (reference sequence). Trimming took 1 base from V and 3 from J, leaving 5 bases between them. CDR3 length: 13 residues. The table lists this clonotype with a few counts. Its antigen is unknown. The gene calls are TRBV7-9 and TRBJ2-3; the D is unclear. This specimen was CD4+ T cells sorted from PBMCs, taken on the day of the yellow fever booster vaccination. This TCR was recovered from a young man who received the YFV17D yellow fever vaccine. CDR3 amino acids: CASSLDQTDTQYF. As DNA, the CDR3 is TGTGCCAGCAGCTTAGACCAGACAGATACGCAGTATTTT.